This T cell receptor beta chain was observed in a study of neurological immune-mediated disorders. Study-level findings and limits: The level of TCR clonal expansion was highest in patients with HTLV-1-associated myelopathy and lowest in multiple sclerosis, where it fell below the level seen in healthy controls. Phylogenetic analysis grouped 18 of 34 multiple sclerosis patients' repertoires together, suggesting a possible repertoire signature.

5'RACE employing 10-nucleotide random UMIs yielded the cDNA. TCRdb re-called the 5' RACE reads through MiXCR, storing one row per CDR3 protein. The sample carries 95,000 or so distinct CDR3 sequences, 3% to 4.5% recorded once. Unsorted libraries were generated from 2 million PBMCs held at -80 degrees C. In this sample, this clonotype turned up many times. Its specificity is not known. This CDR3 has 16 residues. Germline assignment: CDR1 SGHRS and CDR2 YFSETQ. V gave up 3 bases and J gave up 4 bases, with 19 bases separating them. Source material: PBMCs. The genes are TRBV5-1 and TRBJ1-1; weak D call: TRBD1 (6 bases). The TCR comes from a woman aged 18-29 years with multiple sclerosis. CDR3 amino acids: CASSWGGASLVTEAFF. The CDR3 bases are TGCGCCAGCAGCTGGGGGGGGGCGAGTCTAGTCACTGAAGCTTTCTTT.